The source of this T cell receptor (beta chain) is a study of technical replicates of blood from several donors. Assay: immunoSEQ multiplex PCR; the TCRdb copy retains only in-frame clones and omits some. The sample lists approximately 92,000 clones, around 95% occurring once. This clonotype was sampled from a human donor in good health. The sample was T cells isolated from PBMCs.

CDR3 sequence reads: CASRGGFYGYTF. The CDR3 DNA sequence: TGTGCCAGCAGGGGGGGTTTCTATGGCTACACCTTC. This chain links TRBV2 with TRBJ1-2, with D possibly TRBD1 on 5 matching bases. There are 12 residues in the CDR3. Between the trimmed V and J ends, which lost 6 bases and 4 bases, there was a span of 9 bases. Germline V CDR1 and CDR2: SNHLY, FYNNEI. Looking up the rest from reference TRBV2 and TRBJ1-2 gives the full variable domain: EPEVTQTPSHQVTQMGQEVILRCVPISNHLYFYWYRQILGQKVEFLVSFYNNEISEKSEIFDDQFSVERPDGSNFTLKIRSTKLEDSAMYFCASRGGFYGYTFGSGTRLTVV.